This TCR beta chain was recovered during a study of shared clonotypes between healthy human individuals. Overall study results and limits: Estimated clonotype richness was generally higher in naive than memory subsets.

Note on this clone: Its antigen is undetermined.

The CDR3 covers 19 residues. CDR1 is LNHDA and CDR2 is SQIVND in the germline V gene (reference sequence). V lost 5 bases and J lost 0; bases outside the gene matches: 13. CD45RO-negative cells were positively selected for CCR7, leaving out terminally differentiated effector memory CD45RA+ cells. TCRdb's table, derived via immunoSEQ multiplex PCR, lists solely in-frame clones and lacks some. The sample has about 2,200,000 clones, under 95% seen once. The material sequenced was naive CD8+ T cells from PBMCs. The TCR comes from a man aged 18 to 29 in good health. Some clones in this sample may be carry-over from other donors' samples. This rearrangement joins TRBV19 to TRBJ2-3, with 11 bases aligning to TRBD2. The CDR3: CASSLALTSGTSSTDTQYF. In DNA, the CDR3 is TGTGCCAGTAGTCTCGCTTTGACTAGCGGGACCAGTAGCACAGATACGCAGTATTTT. The variable domain in full, with the rest retrieved from reference TRBV19 and TRBJ2-3, is DGGITQSPKYLFRKEGQNVTLSCEQNLNHDAMYWYRQDPGQGLRLIYYSQIVNDFQKGDIAEGYSVSREKKESFPLTVTSAQKNPTAFYLCASSLALTSGTSSTDTQYFGPGTRLTVL.